This TCR beta chain originates from a study of cytomegalovirus exposure and HLA in healthy donors. Study results and limitations: Cytomegalovirus association was assigned to around 150 TCR beta chains.

V dropped 4 bases and J dropped 7; count of bases not matched to a gene: 11. This CDR3 contains 15 residues. CDR1 and CDR2 (germline): SGHKS, YYEKEE (reference sequence). Notes on this clone: The target antigen is unknown.

The table came from immunoSEQ multiplex PCR; TCRdb's copy has only in-frame clones and leaves some out. The repertoire has hundreds of thousands of clones, over 75% of them found once; the top ten carry around 12%. An approximately 130-subject validation cohort, separate from the roughly 670-subject first cohort, supplied the donors. Specimen: PBMCs. The sequence derives from a man aged 18 to 30 in good health and CMV-seropositive. This rearrangement joins TRBV5-5 to TRBJ2-1; 7 positions agree with TRBD2. CDR3 DNA: TGTGCCAGCAGCCCCGGGGCGGGAGTGGTGAATGAGCAGTTCTTC. Amino acids: CASSPGAGVVNEQFF.